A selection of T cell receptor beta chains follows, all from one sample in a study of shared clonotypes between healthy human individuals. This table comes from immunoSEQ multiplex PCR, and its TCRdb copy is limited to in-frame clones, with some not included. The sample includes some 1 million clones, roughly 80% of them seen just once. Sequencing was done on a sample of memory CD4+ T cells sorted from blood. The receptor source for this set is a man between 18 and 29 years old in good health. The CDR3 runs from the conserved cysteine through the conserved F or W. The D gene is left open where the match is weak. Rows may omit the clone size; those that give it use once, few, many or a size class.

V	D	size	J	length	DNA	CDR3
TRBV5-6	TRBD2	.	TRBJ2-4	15	TGTGCCAGCAGCCGACTAGCGGGGGGTAAAAACATTCAGTACTTC	CASSRLAGGKNIQYF
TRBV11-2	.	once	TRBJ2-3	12	TGTGCCAGCAGCCCTAGAGGGGATACGCAGTATTTT	CASSPRGDTQYF
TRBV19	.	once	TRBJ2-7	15	TGTGCCAGTGGAGCCGGGACGGAGGCTTTCTACGAGCAGTACTTC	CASGAGTEAFYEQYF
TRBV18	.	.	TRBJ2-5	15	TGTGCCAGCTCACCAAATTCAGGGTCCCAAGAGACCCAGTACTTC	CASSPNSGSQETQYF
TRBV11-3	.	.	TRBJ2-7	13	TGTGCCAGCAGCTTAGACGGGAACTACGAGCAGTACTTC	CASSLDGNYEQYF
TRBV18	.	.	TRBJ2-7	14	TGTGCCAGCTCTCAGGATTCCGTTTCCTACGAGCAGTACTTC	CASSQDSVSYEQYF
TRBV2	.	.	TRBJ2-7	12	TGTGCCAGCAGTTTCACTTCCTACGAGCAGTACTTC	CASSFTSYEQYF
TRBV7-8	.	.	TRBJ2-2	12	TGTGCCAGCAGCCAAGTAACCGGGGAGCTGTTTTTT	CASSQVTGELFF
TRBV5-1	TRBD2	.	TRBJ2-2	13	TGCGCCAGCAGCCCGACGGGAGGCGGGGAGCTGTTTTTT	CASSPTGGGELFF
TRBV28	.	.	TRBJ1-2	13	TGTGCCAGCAGTTTAGTGGGGAACTATGGCTACACCTTC	CASSLVGNYGYTF
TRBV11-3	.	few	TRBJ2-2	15	TGTGCCAGCAGCTTAGCGGGGGGCCTCACCGGGGAGCTGTTTTTT	CASSLAGGLTGELFF
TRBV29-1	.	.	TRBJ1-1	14	TGCAGCGTTGAAGGCGACACCCAGACCACTGAAGCTTTCTTT	CSVEGDTQTTEAFF
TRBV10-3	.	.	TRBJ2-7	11	TGTGCCATCAGTGCGGCAGGGATGGCGTACTTC	CAISAAGMAYF
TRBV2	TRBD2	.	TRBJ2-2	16	TGTGCCAGCCCAAGGAGCGGGGGTCCGAACACCGGGGAGCTGTTTTTT	CASPRSGGPNTGELFF
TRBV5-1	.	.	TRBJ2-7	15	TGCGCCAGCAGCTTGGCCCTGGGGGGTAGCGACGAGCAGTACTTC	CASSLALGGSDEQYF
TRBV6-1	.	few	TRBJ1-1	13	TGTGCCAGCGGCGGGACCCTGAACACTGAAGCTTTCTTT	CASGGTLNTEAFF
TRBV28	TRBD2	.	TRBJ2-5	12	TGTGCCAGCTGTAGCGGGAGTGAGACCCAGTACTTC	CASCSGSETQYF
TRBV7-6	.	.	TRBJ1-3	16	TGTGCCAGCAGCTTAGCCCCTCTGGGGGCAGGAAACACCATATATTTT	CASSLAPLGAGNTIYF
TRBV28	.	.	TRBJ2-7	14	TGTGCCCCATCAATCGGGCGCTTCGAATACGAGCAGTACTTC	CAPSIGRFEYEQYF
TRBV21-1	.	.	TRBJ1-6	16	TGTGCCAGCAGCAAAGTGAAAGGGACCAGGCCGTTGCCCCTCCACTTT	CASSKVKGTRPLPLHF
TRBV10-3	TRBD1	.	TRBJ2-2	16	TGTGCCATCACTCCGGGACAGGGGGCGAACACCGGGGAGCTGTTTTTT	CAITPGQGANTGELFF
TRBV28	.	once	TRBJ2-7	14	TGTGCCAGCAGTCCCGGCCCCAACCCCCACGAGCAGTACTTC	CASSPGPNPHEQYF
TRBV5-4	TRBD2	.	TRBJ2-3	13	TGTGCCAGCAGCCCTCCGGCTAGCGGTTTCAGGGATTTT	CASSPPASGFRDF
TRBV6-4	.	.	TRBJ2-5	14	TGTGCCAGCACCCCGGTGGCACTCCAAGAGACCCAGTACTTC	CASTPVALQETQYF
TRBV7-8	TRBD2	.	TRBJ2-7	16	TGTGCCAGCAGCTCCCCTAGCGGGAGGGCCGTCGGTATGCGGTACTTC	CASSSPSGRAVGMRYF
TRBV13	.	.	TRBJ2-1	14	TGTGCCAGCAGCTTAGGACAGGGATACAATGAGCAGTTCTTC	CASSLGQGYNEQFF
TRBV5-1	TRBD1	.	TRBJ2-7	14	TGCGCCAGCAGCCCCGGGACAGGGATCAACGAGCAGTACTTC	CASSPGTGINEQYF
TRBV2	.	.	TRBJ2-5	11	TGTGCCAGCAGGACGGAGGGGGAGCAGTACTTC	CASRTEGEQYF
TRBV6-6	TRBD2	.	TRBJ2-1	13	TGTGCCAGCAGCCAGACTAGCTATGGTGAGCAGTTCTTC	CASSQTSYGEQFF
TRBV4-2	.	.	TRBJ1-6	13	TGTGCCAGCAGCCAAGATTGGGGGTCACCCCTCCACTTT	CASSQDWGSPLHF
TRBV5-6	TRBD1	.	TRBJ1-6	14	TGTGCCAGCAGTGACAGGGCAGATAATTCACCCCTCCACTTT	CASSDRADNSPLHF
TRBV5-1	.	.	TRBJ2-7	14	TGCGCCAGCAGCTTGCTCGGGGTCTCCTACGAGCAGTACTTC	CASSLLGVSYEQYF
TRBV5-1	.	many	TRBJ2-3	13	TGCGCCAGCAGCGCCACTGGGCAGGATACGCAGTATTTT	CASSATGQDTQYF